The entry below gives a single TCR beta chain sequence along with its context. The data were obtained in a study of T cell repertoires in cytomegalovirus infection. Study background: In public TCR beta signatures, there were indications of both CMV infection and matching HLA type.

One entry per CDR3 protein, called by TCRdb with MiXCR from the reads. This repertoire shows about 450,000 distinct CDR3 sequences, approximately 33% found once; its top ten account for roughly 15%. This TCR was recovered from a human donor in good health (CMV status not recorded). Some clones in this sample may be carry-over from other donors' samples. Specimen: PBMCs.

The CDR3 region has the DNA TGCGCCAGCAGCGGCGAGGATCGAGAGACCCAGTACTTC. It encodes CASSGEDRETQYF. The chain is built from TRBV5-1 and TRBJ2-5; D ambiguous. Between the trimmed V and J ends, which lost 4 bases and 4 bases, there was a span of 11 bases. The germline gives CDR1 SGHRS, CDR2 YFSETQ. The CDR3 extends over 13 amino acids.